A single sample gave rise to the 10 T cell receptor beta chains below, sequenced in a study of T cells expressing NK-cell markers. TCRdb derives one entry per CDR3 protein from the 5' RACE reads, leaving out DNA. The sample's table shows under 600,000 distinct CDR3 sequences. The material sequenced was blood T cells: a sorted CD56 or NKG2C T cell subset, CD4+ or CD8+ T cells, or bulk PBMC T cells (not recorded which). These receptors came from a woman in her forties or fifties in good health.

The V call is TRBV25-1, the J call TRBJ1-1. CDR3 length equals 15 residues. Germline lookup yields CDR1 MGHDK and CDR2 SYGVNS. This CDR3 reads CASSEFVRSFTEAFF. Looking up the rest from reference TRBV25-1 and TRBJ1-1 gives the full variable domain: EADIYQTPRYLVIGTGKKITLECSQTMGHDKMYWYQQDPGMELHLIHYSYGVNSTEKGDLSSESTVSRIRTEHFPLTLESARPSHTSQYLCASSEFVRSFTEAFFGQGTRLTVV.

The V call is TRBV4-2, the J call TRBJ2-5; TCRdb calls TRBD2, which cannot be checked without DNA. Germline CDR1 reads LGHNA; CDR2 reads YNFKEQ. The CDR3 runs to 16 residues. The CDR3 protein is CASSQDGRLAGETQYF.

CDR3 in amino acids: CASAKGREGHNEQFF. The chain links TRBV13 to TRBJ2-1; the D call of TRBD2 rests on TCRdb alone, since no DNA is present to check it. This CDR3 has 15 amino acids. Germline-derived CDR1 and CDR2 are PRHDT and FYEKMQ (reference sequence).

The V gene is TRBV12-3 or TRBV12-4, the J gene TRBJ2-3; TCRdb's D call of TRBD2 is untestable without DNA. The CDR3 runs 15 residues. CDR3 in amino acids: CASSFSGRDTDTQYF.

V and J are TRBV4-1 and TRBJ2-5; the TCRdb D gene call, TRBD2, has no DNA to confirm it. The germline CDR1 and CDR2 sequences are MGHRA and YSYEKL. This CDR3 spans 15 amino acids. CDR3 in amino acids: CASSGLAGAGETQYF.

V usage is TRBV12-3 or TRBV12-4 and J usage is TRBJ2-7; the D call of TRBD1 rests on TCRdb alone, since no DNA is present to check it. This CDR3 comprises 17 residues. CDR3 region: CASSSLAGQGLTYEQYF.

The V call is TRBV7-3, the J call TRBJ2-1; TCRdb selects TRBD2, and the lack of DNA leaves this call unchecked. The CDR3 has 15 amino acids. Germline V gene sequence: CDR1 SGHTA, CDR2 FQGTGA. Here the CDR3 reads CASSPGTSYINEQFF.

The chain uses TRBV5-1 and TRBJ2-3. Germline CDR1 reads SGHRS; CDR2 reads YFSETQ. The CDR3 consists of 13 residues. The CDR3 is CASSLSGGDTQYF.

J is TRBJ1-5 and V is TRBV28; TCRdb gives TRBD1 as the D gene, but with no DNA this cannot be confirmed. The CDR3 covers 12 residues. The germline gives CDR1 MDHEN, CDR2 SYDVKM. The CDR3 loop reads CATNRGTQPQHF.

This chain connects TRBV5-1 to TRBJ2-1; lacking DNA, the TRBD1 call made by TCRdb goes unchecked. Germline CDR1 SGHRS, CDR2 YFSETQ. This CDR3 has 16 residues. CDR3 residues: CASSNLTGVLYNEQFF.